The 21 T cell receptor beta chains reported below all come from one sample, sequenced in a study of cytomegalovirus exposure and HLA in healthy donors. 60 Vbeta and 13 Jbeta primers were used in PCR. Assay used: immunoSEQ multiplex PCR; TCRdb lists only in-frame clones, some missing. The sample yields tens of thousands of clones, approximately 82% seen once. The sample taken for sequencing was PBMCs. All receptors derive from a woman aged 18-30 years in good health and CMV-seronegative.

This clone was recorded only once. This chain joins TRBV19 and TRBJ2-5; D unclear. TRBJ2-7 matches the DNA end more closely, so the J call is doubtful. Germline V lookup: CDR1 LNHDA, CDR2 SQIVND (reference sequence). The CDR3 has 13 amino acids. CDR3 nucleotides: TGTGCCAGTAGTATAACCGAGAACTACGAGCAGTACTTC. It translates to CASSITENYEQYF.

The rearrangement joins TRBV27 to TRBJ2-7, with TRBD2 identical over 13 bases. CDR1 is MNHEY, CDR2 SMNVEV, per germline (reference sequence). The CDR3 sequence is 15 residues long. The J segment lost 4 bases and the V segment lost 6 bases, leaving 6 bases of the junction unmatched. CDR3 region: CASSWTSGSPYEQYF. The CDR3 DNA reads TGTGCCAGCAGCTGGACTAGCGGGAGCCCGTACGAGCAGTACTTC.

The chain recombines TRBV6-4 with TRBJ2-1, with a possible D match to TRBD2 (6 bases). The CDR3 sequence is 17 residues long. Trimming removed 0 bases from V and 3 bases from J, with 15 bases in between. Germline loops: CDR1 MRHNA, CDR2 SNTAGT. The CDR3: CASSDSRGWGDYNEQFF. DNA for the CDR3: TGTGCCAGCAGTGACTCGAGAGGGTGGGGGGACTACAATGAGCAGTTCTTC.

This chain uses TRBV6-6 with TRBJ1-1; unclear D gene. Trimming took 4 bases from V and 6 from J, leaving 12 bases between them. There are 13 residues in the CDR3. The germline CDR1 and CDR2 sequences are MNHNY and SVGAGI (reference sequence). CDR3 in DNA: TGTGCCAGCAGTTCGTCATGGAGGGCTGAAGCTTTCTTT. Translated, it gives CASSSSWRAEAFF.

In its sample, this clone was seen a few times. The gene calls are TRBV6-4 and TRBJ1-2; no firm D call. The germline CDR1 and CDR2 sequences are MRHNA and SNTAGT. The ends were cut back, 5 bases at V and 2 bases at J, with 6 bases in the middle. The CDR3 contains 12 residues. The CDR3 coding sequence is TGTGCCAGCAGTAGCAGGAACTATGGCTACACCTTC. Amino acid sequence: CASSSRNYGYTF.

This sequence joins TRBV10-3 and TRBJ2-3; D is unclear. V shed 5 bases and J shed 3 bases, with 15 bases lying between them. Per the germline V gene, CDR1 is ENHRY and CDR2 is SYGVKD. The CDR3 extends over 15 amino acids. CDR3 protein: CAISPSIGATDTQYF. CDR3 nucleotides: TGTGCCATCAGTCCCTCGATAGGAGCGACAGATACGCAGTATTTT.

The chain joins TRBV19 to TRBJ1-2; D might be TRBD1 (5 bases). Germline loops: CDR1 LNHDA, CDR2 SQIVND (reference sequence). The CDR3 sequence is 13 residues long. V was clipped by 8 bases and J by 0 bases, with 10 bases between them. This chain's CDR3 is CASRRASNYGYTF. For the CDR3, the DNA is TGTGCCAGTCGCAGGGCCTCTAACTATGGCTACACCTTC.

The chain recombines TRBV19 with TRBJ1-4; TRBD1 aligns across 9 bases. This CDR3 contains 17 residues. V shed 6 bases, J shed 0 bases, and the junction held 8 bases outside the gene matches. CDR1 LNHDA and CDR2 SQIVND come from the germline V gene (reference sequence). The CDR3 sequence is CASSNGQGRPTNEKLFF. The CDR3 nucleotides are TGTGCCAGTAGCAACGGACAGGGGAGACCAACTAATGAAAAACTGTTTTTT.

A note on this clone: Germline and junction disagree at one end, which may indicate a read error. The V and J genes are TRBV29-1 and TRBJ1-2, with D uncertain. Germline CDR1 reads SQVTM; CDR2 reads ANQGSEA. This CDR3 has 14 amino acids. The CDR3 DNA reads as TGCAGCGTTGGGAACCTTTTCCTCAACTATGGCTACCCCTTC. This codes for CSVGNLFLNYGYPF.

V gene TRBV12-5 combines with J gene TRBJ1-6; D ambiguous. Germline V lookup: CDR1 LGHNT, CDR2 FRNRAP. With 3 bases removed from V and 13 bases from J, the gap between germline ends came to 10 bases. This CDR3 spans 12 amino acids. The CDR3 reads CASGFNASPLHF. For the CDR3, the DNA is TGTGCTAGTGGTTTCAATGCGTCGCCCCTCCACTTT.

The gene calls are TRBV5-4 and TRBJ2-2, with a possible D match to TRBD2 (6 bases). The length of the CDR3 is 14 residues. Germline V CDR1 and CDR2: SGHNT, YYREEE (reference sequence). With 1 base removed from V and 5 bases from J, the gap between germline ends came to 9 bases. The CDR3 here is CASSLSGGTGELFF. The CDR3 region has the DNA TGTGCCAGCAGCTTGTCTGGGGGGACCGGGGAGCTGTTTTTT.

This chain uses TRBV19 with TRBJ1-2, with D perhaps TRBD1 (5 bases). V gave up 5 bases and J gave up 6 bases, with 13 bases separating them. This CDR3 is 13 amino acids long. Germline V gene data show CDR1 as LNHDA and CDR2 as SQIVND (reference sequence). CDR3 coding DNA: TGTGCCAGTAGTCCCCTGGGAGGGGATGGCTACACCTTC. It translates to CASSPLGGDGYTF.

V and J are TRBV18 and TRBJ2-4; 8 bases fit TRBD1. The CDR3 is 16 amino acids. The J segment lost 2 bases and the V segment lost 3 bases, leaving 6 bases of the junction unmatched. Germline values: CDR1 KGHSH, CDR2 LQKENI. Written as DNA, the CDR3 is TGTGCCAGCTCACCTCAGGGGGCCCCCTCCAAAAACATTCAGTACTTC. This sequence encodes CASSPQGAPSKNIQYF.

The rearrangement joins TRBV9 to TRBJ2-5, with 10 bases that match TRBD2. This CDR3 contains 16 residues. In germline, CDR1 is SGDLS, CDR2 YYNGEE. V shed 4 bases and J 1 base; nucleotides not matched to a gene: 7. Here the CDR3 reads CASSQFWTSGQETQYF. The CDR3 nucleotides read TGTGCCAGCAGCCAATTTTGGACTAGCGGCCAAGAGACCCAGTACTTC.

The chain joins TRBV7-8 to TRBJ1-4, with 7 bases matching TRBD1. CDR1 is SGHVS, CDR2 FQNEAQ, per germline. V was pared by 5 bases and J by 0 bases, with 3 bases of the junction left unmatched. This CDR3 has 15 residues. The CDR3 DNA reads TGTGCCAGCAGCCCCGGGACAGCAACTAATGAAAAACTGTTTTTT. It is translated as CASSPGTATNEKLFF.

The chain employs TRBV19 and TRBJ1-1; D not resolved. Between the trimmed V and J ends, which lost 8 bases and 2 bases, there was a span of 12 bases. From germline, CDR1 is LNHDA and CDR2 SQIVND (reference sequence). The CDR3 sequence is 13 residues long. The CDR3 bases are TGTGCCAGTGGAGCCGGAGTTAACACTGAAGCTTTCTTT. Translating it yields CASGAGVNTEAFF.

The chain links TRBV5-4 to TRBJ1-2; the D gene is possibly TRBD1 (5 bases). CDR3 size: 12 residues. Trimming cost V 3 bases and J 6 bases, with 9 bases left between them. Germline V gene data show CDR1 as SGHNT and CDR2 as YYREEE (reference sequence). CDR3 nucleotides: TGTGCCAGCAGCTGGGGGGGGGATGGCTACACCTTC. Protein sequence: CASSWGGDGYTF.

The V and J genes are TRBV2 and TRBJ2-7; 9 bases match TRBD2. V shed 4 bases, J shed 7 bases, and the junction held 17 bases outside the gene matches. Looked up from germline, CDR1 is SNHLY and CDR2 is FYNNEI. The CDR3 totals 17 residues. CDR3 sequence (DNA): TGTGCCAGCAGTGGGGATCTAGCGGGGACCTTCCGACCAGAGCAGTACTTC. Its protein product is CASSGDLAGTFRPEQYF.

The V call is TRBV27, the J call TRBJ1-2; 8 positions agree with TRBD1. V dropped 7 bases and J dropped 6; count of bases not matched to a gene: 13. CDR3 length equals 15 residues. Germline CDR1 and CDR2: MNHEY and SMNVEV (reference sequence). The CDR3 reads CASTLWADRGDGYTF. Written as DNA, the CDR3 is TGTGCCAGCACCCTATGGGCAGACAGGGGAGATGGCTACACCTTC.

This clone came up a few times. The chain combines TRBV2 with TRBJ2-5; 8 nucleotides agree with TRBD2. There are 15 residues in the CDR3. The V gene end was trimmed by 5 bases and the J gene end by 7 bases; junction bases not matched to a gene: 12. Germline-derived CDR1 and CDR2 are SNHLY and FYNNEI. The CDR3 is CASSKKAGERGTQYF. The CDR3 DNA reads TGTGCCAGCAGTAAAAAAGCGGGAGAAAGGGGGACCCAGTACTTC. Complete variable domain (other parts from reference TRBV2 and TRBJ2-5): EPEVTQTPSHQVTQMGQEVILRCVPISNHLYFYWYRQILGQKVEFLVSFYNNEISEKSEIFDDQFSVERPDGSNFTLKIRSTKLEDSAMYFCASSKKAGERGTQYFGPGTRLLVL.

The rearrangement uses TRBV5-1 and TRBJ2-3; D is possibly TRBD2 (6 bases). Germline CDR1 SGHRS, CDR2 YFSETQ. V lost 3 bases and J lost 6, with 17 bases in between. The CDR3 sequence is 15 residues long. CDR3 nucleotide sequence: TGCGCCAGCAGCTGGGGGGATCAAGGATCGGATACGCAGTATTTT. Translating gives CASSWGDQGSDTQYF.